The 2 T cell receptor beta chains in this list originate from one sample, sequenced in a study of CD8 T cells in Susac syndrome (dated by TCRdb to about 2019). Library preparation employed the immunoSEQ multiplex PCR assay. RNA was extracted using the RNeasy kit, and roughly 0.45 to 1 ug of the RNA was reverse transcribed with random hexamers. The public reads were reprocessed in TCRdb via fastp at Q25 and MiXCR, keeping in-frame beta chains. When rows share a CDR3 protein, they turn into one entry using the most common DNA and genes. The sample table contains some 120,000 distinct CDR3 sequences; only one count was recorded for about 95% of them. In total, the top ten clones hold 0.065% to 0.1% of the sample. Material for sequencing was CD4+ T cells from PBMCs. The receptors were gathered from a human donor in good health.

The rearrangement links TRBV7-2 to TRBJ2-7; 10 bases agree with TRBD1. The CDR3 consists of 14 residues. The junction had 5 bases not matched to a gene; V was cut back by 7 bases and J by 2 bases. Germline values: CDR1 SGHTA, CDR2 FQGNSA. The CDR3 coding sequence is TGTGCCAGCACCCCCGGACAGGGGGCCTACGAGCAGTACTTC. Its protein product is CASTPGQGAYEQYF.

The rearrangement links TRBV30 to TRBJ1-2; D is possibly TRBD1 (6 bases). This CDR3 is 13 amino acids long. V lost 7 bases, J lost 3 bases, and 15 bases lay in between. CDR1 is GTSNPN and CDR2 is SVGIG in the germline V gene (reference sequence). The CDR3 protein is CASSGGRHYGYTF. For the CDR3, the DNA is TGTGCCTCCTCTGGGGGCAGACACTATGGCTACACCTTC.